These 30 T cell receptor beta chains came from one sample sequenced in a study of response to subunit inactivated influenza vaccine. TCRdb called the RT-PCR reads again in MiXCR, with one record for every CDR3 protein. The sample lists hundreds of thousands of distinct CDR3 sequences; 10% to 15% were seen once. The sequences come from PBMCs from blood, collected 40 to 50 days after vaccination. The receptors originated from a man aged 45-60 years who received an inactivated influenza vaccine.

V usage is TRBV6-5 and J usage is TRBJ2-7, with 10 nucleotides matching TRBD1. Germline values: CDR1 MNHEY, CDR2 SVGAGI. This CDR3 contains 15 residues. J was trimmed by 3 bases and V by 0 bases; bases with no gene match: 2. This CDR3 is CASSYSGTGDYEQYF. In DNA, the CDR3 is TGTGCCAGCAGTTACTCCGGGACAGGGGACTACGAGCAGTACTTC.

The chain uses TRBV9 and TRBJ2-7; D is perhaps TRBD1 (8 bases). Germline CDR1 SGDLS, CDR2 YYNGEE. Trimming pared 2 bases from V and 0 bases from J, leaving 18 bases between. This CDR3 region has 17 residues. The CDR3 DNA follows: TGTGCCAGCAGCGTTGGACAGGGACTAACTAGCTCCTACGAGCAGTACTTC. This gives the protein CASSVGQGLTSSYEQYF.

This clonotype was seen many times. This chain connects TRBV5-1 to TRBJ2-1, with 9 bases lining up with TRBD1. CDR3 length: 17 residues. V was clipped by 3 bases and J by 0 bases; unmatched bases: 7. The germline gives CDR1 SGHRS, CDR2 YFSETQ. DNA for the CDR3: TGCGCCAGCAGCTATGGGGGGACAGGGAGCTCCTACAATGAGCAGTTCTTC. Translating gives CASSYGGTGSSYNEQFF.

This clonotype was seen a handful of times. The chain uses TRBV5-1 and TRBJ1-1; no clear D. The germline CDR1 and CDR2 sequences are SGHRS and YFSETQ. The CDR3 length is 14 residues. The V and J ends lost 1 base and 1 base respectively, with 8 bases between them. CDR3 DNA: TGCGCCAGCAGCTTGAGGTCCTCGAACACTGAAGCTTTCTTT. Its translation is CASSLRSSNTEAFF. Together with reference TRBV5-1 and TRBJ1-1, the CDR3 gives the full variable domain: KAGVTQTPRYLIKTRGQQVTLSCSPISGHRSVSWYQQTPGQGLQFLFEYFSETQRNKGNFPGRFSGRQFSNSRSEMNVSTLELGDSALYLCASSLRSSNTEAFFGQGTRLTVV.

This clonotype was counted between two and nine times. The V call is TRBV29-1, the J call TRBJ2-2; TRBD1 aligns across 9 bases. From germline, CDR1 is SQVTM and CDR2 ANQGSEA. CDR3 length: 15 residues. Trimming took 4 bases from V and 6 from J; bases not matched to a gene: 9. CDR3 in DNA: TGCAGCGTTGGTCCCGGGACAGGGTCCGCCGGGGAGCTGTTTTTT. It codes for CSVGPGTGSAGELFF.

This clonotype came up many times. J is TRBJ1-2 and V is TRBV29-1, with 7 bases that match TRBD1. Unmatched junction bases numbered 7, after V lost 4 bases and J lost 8 bases. The germline V gene has CDR1 SQVTM and CDR2 ANQGSEA. This CDR3 is 12 amino acids long. The CDR3 protein is CSVVGQPGGYTF. CDR3 DNA: TGCAGCGTTGTGGGACAGCCAGGCGGCTACACCTTC.

The rearrangement joins TRBV29-1 to TRBJ2-3, with 11 bases identical to TRBD2. This CDR3 is 15 amino acids long. V shed 6 bases, J shed 2 bases, and the junction held 7 bases outside the gene matches. Per the germline V gene, CDR1 is SQVTM and CDR2 is ANQGSEA. The CDR3 bases are TGCAGCGTAAACGGACTAGCGGGCTTCACAGATACGCAGTATTTT. It specifies CSVNGLAGFTDTQYF.

The chain employs TRBV28 and TRBJ2-7; D could derive from TRBD1 or TRBD2 (6 bases each). The CDR3 has 14 amino acids. Germline V lookup: CDR1 MDHEN, CDR2 SYDVKM. With 6 bases removed from V and 2 bases from J, the gap between germline ends came to 14 bases. The CDR3: CASSEARGAYEQYF. The CDR3 DNA reads as TGTGCCAGCAGCGAAGCTAGGGGGGCCTACGAGCAGTACTTC.

The sample holds many counts of this clonotype. The V and J genes are TRBV29-1 and TRBJ2-7; 7 nucleotides agree with TRBD2. Germline V CDR1 and CDR2: SQVTM, ANQGSEA. This CDR3 comprises 15 residues. The ends lost 2 bases at V and 3 bases at J; junction bases unmatched: 10. CDR3 sequence (DNA): TGCAGCGTTGAACTCCGGGACGGGGGGAACTACGAGCAGTACTTC. Amino acid sequence: CSVELRDGGNYEQYF.

V gene TRBV7-2 combines with J gene TRBJ2-1, with D unclear. The CDR3 runs to 17 residues. Germline lookup yields CDR1 SGHTA and CDR2 FQGNSA. Trimming removed 6 bases from V and 2 bases from J, with 20 bases in between. This CDR3 reads CASRPPLTISTYNEQFF. Here the CDR3 DNA reads TGTGCCAGCAGACCCCCCCTGACCATATCCACCTACAATGAGCAGTTCTTC.

This chain connects TRBV20-1 to TRBJ2-1; D call uncertain. This CDR3 spans 12 amino acids. V was clipped by 3 bases and J by 3 bases, with 6 bases between them. CDR1 is DFQATT, CDR2 SNEGSKA, per germline (reference sequence). The CDR3 nucleotides are TGCAGTGCTAGTGTCTACTACAATGAGCAGTTCTTC. Translating it yields CSASVYYNEQFF.

This clonotype was counted a few times. The V and J genes are TRBV7-9 and TRBJ1-1, with TRBD1 matching 7 bases. The CDR3 sequence is 14 residues long. The J segment lost 1 base and the V segment lost 6 bases, leaving 5 bases of the junction unmatched. The germline V gene encodes CDR1 SEHNR and CDR2 FQNEAQ (reference sequence). CDR3: CASRQGWGNTEAFF. CDR3 in DNA: TGTGCCAGCAGACAGGGGTGGGGGAACACTGAAGCTTTCTTT.

This rearrangement joins TRBV6-1 to TRBJ2-7, with D tentatively TRBD1 (5 bases). CDR3 length equals 14 residues. V dropped 6 bases and J dropped 1 base, with 13 bases sitting between them. Per germline, CDR1 MNHNS and CDR2 SASEGT. In DNA form, the CDR3 reads TGTGCCAGCAGGGACGACAGTAAGTCCTACGAGCAGTACTTC. Encoded protein: CASRDDSKSYEQYF.

This clonotype was counted a few times. The V call is TRBV12-3 or TRBV12-4, the J call TRBJ1-2, with 7 positions matching TRBD1. The CDR3 sequence is 13 residues long. V trimming: 3 bases; J trimming: 7 bases; junction bases outside the gene matches: 5. The CDR3 DNA is TGTGCCAGCAGTTTTGAGGGGGCATCTGGCTACACCTTC. The encoded protein is CASSFEGASGYTF.

V and J are TRBV12-3 or TRBV12-4 and TRBJ2-1, with D possibly called TRBD1 or TRBD2 (5 bases each). The CDR3 totals 13 residues. V gave up 8 bases and J gave up 7 bases, with 15 bases separating them. CDR3 protein: CASLGTPANEQFF. The CDR3 region has the DNA TGTGCCAGCCTGGGGACCCCGGCAAATGAGCAGTTCTTC.

This clonotype was seen more than once but under ten times. This chain links TRBV7-2 with TRBJ2-1; perhaps TRBD1 as D (5 bases). Germline loops: CDR1 SGHTA, CDR2 FQGNSA. The CDR3 totals 17 residues. The germline V and J ends were trimmed by 5 bases and 6 bases, with 23 bases remaining between them. The CDR3 DNA sequence: TGTGCCAGCAGCCCCTCAGGGCTGAGGTCCCTTTTCAATGAGCAGTTCTTC. It yields the protein CASSPSGLRSLFNEQFF.

The sample holds a few counts of this clonotype. This chain connects TRBV12-3 or TRBV12-4 to TRBJ1-1; weak D call: TRBD1 (5 bases). Trimming removed 0 bases from V and 8 bases from J, with 10 bases in between. CDR3 length: 13 amino acids. DNA for the CDR3: TGTGCCAGCAGTTTAGCTCAGGGTATGGAAGCTTTCTTT. This gives the protein CASSLAQGMEAFF.

In this sample, this clonotype turned up a few times. Here the CDR3 DNA reads TGTGCCAGCAGCCTCTGGGCAACAGCTGAGCGGGCGCGGGACAATGAGCAGTTCTTC. It is translated as CASSLWATAERARDNEQFF. The genes are TRBV11-2 and TRBJ2-1; D is possibly TRBD2 (6 bases). Germline assignment: CDR1 SGHAT and CDR2 FQNNGV. Trimming cost V 5 bases and J 5 bases, with 28 bases left between them. The CDR3 totals 19 residues.

V is TRBV7-8 and J is TRBJ1-4; the match to TRBD1 covers 7 bases. The CDR3 has 15 residues. J gave up 7 bases and V 1 base, and 6 bases lay outside the gene matches. The germline V gene has CDR1 SGHVS and CDR2 FQNEAQ. The CDR3 reads CASSLGDRTGEKLFF. As DNA, the CDR3 is TGTGCCAGCAGCTTAGGGGACAGAACGGGTGAAAAACTGTTTTTT.

The chain couples TRBV27 to TRBJ2-7; 8 bases agree with TRBD1. The germline CDR1 and CDR2 sequences are MNHEY and SMNVEV (reference sequence). Trimming took 7 bases from V and 4 from J; bases not matched to a gene: 18. There are 17 residues in the CDR3. The DNA of the CDR3 is TGTGCCAGCACCAGGTCGGATGGGGGACAGGTCAGGTACGAGCAGTACTTC. Its translation is CASTRSDGGQVRYEQYF.

The sample holds many counts of this clonotype. V gene TRBV5-1 combines with J gene TRBJ2-5; the match to TRBD1 covers 8 bases. Germline CDR1 reads SGHRS; CDR2 reads YFSETQ. The CDR3 extends over 15 amino acids. The V and J ends lost 4 bases and 1 base, in that order; junction bases with no gene match: 6. In DNA form, the CDR3 reads TGCGCCAGCAGCCTGGGGACAGGCGTCCAAGAGACCCAGTACTTC. Translation gives CASSLGTGVQETQYF.

This clonotype was picked up a small number of times. The gene calls are TRBV29-1 and TRBJ2-3; 7 bases match TRBD2. From germline, CDR1 is SQVTM and CDR2 ANQGSEA. CDR3 length: 15 residues. The junction had 8 bases not matched to a gene; V was cut back by 3 bases and J by 2 bases. CDR3 sequence (DNA): TGCAGCGTTGATTCAGCGGGAAGATACACAGATACGCAGTATTTT. It specifies CSVDSAGRYTDTQYF.

The chain carries TRBV6-1 and TRBJ1-6; D possibly corresponds to TRBD1 (5 bases). The length of the CDR3 is 13 residues. With 8 bases removed from V and 6 bases from J, the gap between germline ends came to 11 bases. Germline V lookup: CDR1 MNHNS, CDR2 SASEGT. This CDR3 reads CASRGVFNSPLHF. The CDR3 nucleotides are TGTGCCAGCCGGGGGGTATTTAATTCACCCCTCCACTTT.

There are a few counts of this clonotype. The CDR3: CSATGGPNTGELFF. As DNA, the CDR3 is TGCAGCGCAACAGGGGGCCCGAACACCGGGGAGCTGTTTTTT. The chain employs TRBV29-1 and TRBJ2-2; 9 nucleotides align to TRBD1. CDR3 size: 14 residues. Germline assignment: CDR1 SQVTM and CDR2 ANQGSEA. Losses at the gene ends were 7 bases for V and 0 bases for J; bases not matched to a gene: 3.

The V gene is TRBV4-3, the J gene TRBJ1-5; D uncertain. The CDR3 runs to 15 residues. Germline CDR1 is LGHNA and CDR2 is YSLEER. V lost 3 bases and J lost 0, with 9 bases in between. CDR3 region: CASSQELYSNQPQHF. The CDR3 DNA reads as TGCGCCAGCAGCCAGGAGCTCTATAGCAATCAGCCCCAGCATTTT.

A few counts support this clonotype. This chain uses TRBV9 with TRBJ2-3; 11 bases align to TRBD2. CDR1 SGDLS and CDR2 YYNGEE come from the germline V gene. CDR3 size: 15 residues. Trimming at V came to 0 bases and at J to 4 bases, leaving 1 base not matched to a gene. CDR3 nucleotides: TGTGCCAGCAGCGTAGGACTAGCGGGGTCAGATACGCAGTATTTT. This gives the protein CASSVGLAGSDTQYF.

This clonotype was detected a few times. The chain carries TRBV5-1 and TRBJ2-3; D is unresolved. Per the germline V gene, CDR1 is SGHRS and CDR2 is YFSETQ. The CDR3 spans 15 residues. Between the trimmed V and J ends, which lost 4 bases and 0 bases, there was a span of 12 bases. CDR3 DNA sequence: TGCGCCAGCAGCGCCAGAGTGGACAGCACAGATACGCAGTATTTT. Its protein product is CASSARVDSTDTQYF.

The rearrangement joins TRBV11-2 to TRBJ1-2; D uncertain. Germline assignment: CDR1 SGHAT and CDR2 FQNNGV. Trimming stripped 1 base from V and 1 base from J, with 7 bases between. The CDR3 is made up of 14 amino acids. This CDR3 reads CASSLADNNYGYTF. CDR3 sequence (DNA): TGTGCCAGCAGCTTAGCTGACAATAACTATGGCTACACCTTC. The full variable domain, in which reference TRBV11-2 and TRBJ1-2 provide the parts outside the CDR3, is EAGVAQSPRYKIIEKRQSVAFWCNPISGHATLYWYQQILGQGPKLLIQFQNNGVVDDSQLPKDRFSAERLKGVDSTLKIQPAKLEDSAVYLCASSLADNNYGYTFGSGTRLTVV.

This clonotype was counted ten times or more. The gene calls are TRBV5-1 and TRBJ2-1; 7 nucleotides align to TRBD2. V was pared by 1 base and J by 7 bases, with 5 bases of the junction left unmatched. In germline, CDR1 is SGHRS, CDR2 YFSETQ. The length of the CDR3 is 14 residues. CDR3 nucleotide sequence: TGCGCCAGCAGCTTGTATTGGGGGGGGAATGAGCAGTTCTTC. Protein sequence: CASSLYWGGNEQFF.

This chain uses TRBV5-5 with TRBJ2-1; 9 bases line up with TRBD2. The junction had 11 bases not matched to a gene; V was cut back by 4 bases and J by 6 bases. From germline, CDR1 is SGHKS and CDR2 YYEKEE (reference sequence). The length of the CDR3 is 16 residues. The CDR3 DNA sequence: TGTGCCAGCAGCGGGCGGGAGGGCCGGGCAATCAATGAGCAGTTCTTC. It yields the protein CASSGREGRAINEQFF.